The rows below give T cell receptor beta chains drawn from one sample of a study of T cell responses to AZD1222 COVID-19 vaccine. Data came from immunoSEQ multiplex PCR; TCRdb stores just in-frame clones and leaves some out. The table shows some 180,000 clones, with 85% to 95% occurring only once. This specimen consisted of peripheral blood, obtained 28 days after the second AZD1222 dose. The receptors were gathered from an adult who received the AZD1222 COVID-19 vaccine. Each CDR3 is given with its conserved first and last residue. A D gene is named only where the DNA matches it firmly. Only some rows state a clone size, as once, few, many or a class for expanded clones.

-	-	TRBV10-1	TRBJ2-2	CASSAFLTGELFF	TGCGCCAGCAGTGCCTTCCTCACCGGGGAGCTGTTTTTT
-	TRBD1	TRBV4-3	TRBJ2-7	CASSHDRVLVYEQYF	TGCGCCAGCAGCCATGACAGGGTCCTAGTCTACGAGCAGTACTTC
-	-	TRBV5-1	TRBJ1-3	CASRTQSSGNTIYF	TGCGCCAGCAGGACGCAAAGCTCTGGAAACACCATATATTTT
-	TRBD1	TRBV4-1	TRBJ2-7	CASSQHGQGELGGNEQYF	TGCGCCAGCAGCCAACATGGGCAGGGGGAATTGGGTGGCAACGAGCAGTACTTC
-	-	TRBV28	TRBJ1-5	CASSAWVGSNQPQHF	TGTGCCAGCAGTGCCTGGGTTGGTAGCAATCAGCCCCAGCATTTT
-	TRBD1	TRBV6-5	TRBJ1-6	CASSRDRDNSPLHF	TGTGCCAGCAGTCGGGACAGAGATAATTCACCCCTCCACTTT
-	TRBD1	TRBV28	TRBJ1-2	CASSSGGFGYTF	TGTGCCAGCAGTTCAGGGGGTTTTGGCTACACCTTC
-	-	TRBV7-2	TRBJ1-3	CASSLTGTYGLYSGNTIYF	TGTGCCAGCAGCTTAACCGGGACGTATGGGCTCTACTCTGGAAACACCATATATTTT
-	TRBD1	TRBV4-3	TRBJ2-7	CASSHTYPNRGASEQYF	TGCGCCAGCAGCCACACTTACCCAAACAGGGGAGCGTCCGAGCAGTACTTC
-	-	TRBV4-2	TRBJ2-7	CASSQDTGLAYEQYF	TGTGCCAGCAGCCAAGATACAGGTCTTGCCTACGAGCAGTACTTC
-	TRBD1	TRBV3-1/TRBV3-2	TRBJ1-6	CASSPRTGGQPLHF	TGTGCCAGCAGCCCGAGGACAGGGGGACAGCCCCTCCACTTT
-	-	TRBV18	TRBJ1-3	CASSPTSGVSGNTIYF	TGTGCCAGCTCACCCACGTCAGGGGTCTCTGGAAACACCATATATTTT
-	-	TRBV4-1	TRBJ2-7	CASSQGGVREQYF	TGCGCCAGCAGCCAAGGGGGGGTTCGCGAGCAGTACTTC
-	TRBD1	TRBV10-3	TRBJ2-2	CAISESNRGGTGELFF	TGTGCCATCAGTGAGTCTAACAGGGGCGGCACCGGGGAGCTGTTTTTT
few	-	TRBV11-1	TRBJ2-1	CASSSIRGYNEQFF	TGTGCCAGCAGCTCAATTAGGGGATACAATGAGCAGTTCTTC
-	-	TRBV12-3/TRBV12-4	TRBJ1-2	CASSISTDGYTF	TGTGCCAGCAGTATATCGACGGATGGCTACACCTTC
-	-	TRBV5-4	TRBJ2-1	CASSPGGGSSSYNEQFF	TGTGCCAGCAGCCCCGGTGGGGGGTCGAGCTCCTACAATGAGCAGTTCTTC
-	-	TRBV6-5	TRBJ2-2	CASTGTNTGELFF	TGTGCCAGCACCGGAACAAACACCGGGGAGCTGTTTTTT
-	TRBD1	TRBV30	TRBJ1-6	CAGDRENSPLHF	TGTGCCGGGGACAGGGAGAATTCACCCCTCCACTTT
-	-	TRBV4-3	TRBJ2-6	CASSPEMTNVLTF	TGCGCCAGCAGCCCCGAAATGACCAACGTCCTGACTTTC
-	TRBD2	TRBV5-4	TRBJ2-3	CASSPTSGGPDTQYF	TGTGCCAGCAGCCCTACTAGCGGGGGGCCAGATACGCAGTATTTT
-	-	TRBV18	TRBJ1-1	CASSHGENTEAFF	TGTGCCAGCTCACACGGGGAGAACACTGAAGCTTTCTTT
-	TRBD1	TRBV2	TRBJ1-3	CASRPGTGKNTIYF	TGTGCCAGCAGGCCAGGGACAGGGAAAAACACCATATATTTT
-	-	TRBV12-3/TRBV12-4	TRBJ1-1	CASSGGGTEAFF	TGTGCCAGCAGTGGGGGGGGCACTGAAGCTTTCTTT
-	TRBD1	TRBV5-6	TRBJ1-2	CASSPLGQEEYGYTF	TGTGCCAGCAGCCCCCTGGGACAGGAGGAATATGGCTACACCTTC
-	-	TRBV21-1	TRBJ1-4	CASSKEGWIKGEKLFF	TGTGCCAGCAGCAAAGAAGGCTGGATTAAGGGGGAAAAACTGTTTTTT
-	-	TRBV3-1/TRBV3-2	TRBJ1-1	CASSQRQENTEAFF	TGTGCCAGCAGCCAAAGACAGGAGAACACTGAAGCTTTCTTT
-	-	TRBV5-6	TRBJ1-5	CASSLVNSNQPQHF	TGTGCCAGCAGCTTGGTTAACAGCAATCAGCCCCAGCATTTT
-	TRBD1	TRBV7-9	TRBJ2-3	CASSPTDRGRTDTQYF	TGTGCCAGCAGCCCCACGGACAGGGGGCGAACAGATACGCAGTATTTT
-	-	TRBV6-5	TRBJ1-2	CASSYGVRGTGYTF	TGTGCCAGCAGTTACGGTGTGAGGGGTACCGGCTACACCTTC
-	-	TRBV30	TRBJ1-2	CAWSVGYGYTF	TGTGCCTGGAGTGTAGGGTATGGCTACACCTTC
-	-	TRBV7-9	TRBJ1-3	CASSYKWTTRRPGNTIYF	TGTGCCAGCAGCTATAAATGGACCACCCGGCGACCTGGAAACACCATATATTTT
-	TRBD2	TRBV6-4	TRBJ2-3	CASSDSSGEADTQYF	TGTGCCAGCAGTGACTCTAGCGGGGAAGCAGATACGCAGTATTTT
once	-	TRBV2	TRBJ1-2	CASRLDRHGGYTF	TGTGCCAGCAGGTTAGACAGGCACGGCGGCTACACCTTC
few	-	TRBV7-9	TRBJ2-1	CASSLGARGNEQFF	TGTGCCAGCAGCTTAGGGGCTAGGGGCAATGAGCAGTTCTTC
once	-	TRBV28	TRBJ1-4	CASSKQGTNEKLFF	TGTGCCAGCAGTAAACAGGGTACCAACGAAAAACTGTTTTTT
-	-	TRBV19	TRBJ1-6	CASSRESYNSPLHF	TGTGCCAGTAGTCGAGAGTCCTATAATTCACCCCTCCACTTT
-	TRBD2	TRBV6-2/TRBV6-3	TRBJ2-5	CASSYTSGGGETQYF	TGTGCCAGCAGTTACACCAGCGGGGGGGGCGAGACCCAGTACTTC
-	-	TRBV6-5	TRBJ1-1	CASSYAAWGDTEAFF	TGTGCCAGCAGTTACGCCGCCTGGGGGGACACTGAAGCTTTCTTT
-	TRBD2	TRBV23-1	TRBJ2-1	CASSRNTSGIGNEQFF	TGCGCCAGCAGTCGCAATACTAGCGGGATCGGAAATGAGCAGTTCTTC
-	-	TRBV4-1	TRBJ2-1	CASSLPEDEQFF	TGCGCCAGCAGCCTGCCCGAGGATGAGCAGTTCTTC
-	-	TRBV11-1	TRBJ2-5	CASSTLGMVGTQYF	TGTGCCAGCAGCACCCTAGGGATGGTCGGGACCCAGTACTTC
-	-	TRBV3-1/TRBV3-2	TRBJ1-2	CASSQRDATPYGYTF	TGTGCCAGCAGCCAAAGAGACGCTACTCCCTATGGCTACACCTTC
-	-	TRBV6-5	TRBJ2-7	CASRGTTYEQYF	TGTGCCAGCAGGGGTACGACCTACGAGCAGTACTTC
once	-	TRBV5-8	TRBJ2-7	CAGSSHPIAAGYEQYF	TGTGCCGGCAGCTCGCACCCGATAGCAGCGGGCTACGAGCAGTACTTC
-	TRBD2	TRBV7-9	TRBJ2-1	CASSPGLAENNEQFF	TGTGCCAGCAGCCCCGGACTAGCGGAGAACAATGAGCAGTTCTTC